Each of the 6 T cell receptor beta chains below was sequenced from the same sample in a study of T cell repertoires in cytomegalovirus infection. TCRdb analysed the reads with MiXCR anew, one entry per CDR3 protein. The sample lists fewer than 300,000 distinct CDR3 sequences, roughly a quarter seen once, with around 13% in the top ten. Sequenced: PBMCs. These receptors all come from a human donor in good health (CMV status not recorded). Some clones in this sample may be carry-over from other donors' samples.

This clonotype was seen only a few times. The chain links TRBV6-2 or TRBV6-3 to TRBJ2-1; D gene unclear. The V end was cut by 8 bases, the J end by 4 bases, with 6 bases between. The CDR3 contains 11 residues. Germline assignment: CDR1 MNHEY and CDR2 SVGEGT. Here the CDR3 DNA reads TGTGCCAGCCTGAAGTACAATGAGCAGTTCTTC. This codes for CASLKYNEQFF.

In its sample, this clonotype was seen a few times. The CDR3 DNA sequence: TGTGCCAGCAGTTTAGGGGACAGGGTACTACAGCCCCAGCATTTT. Its protein is CASSLGDRVLQPQHF. V gene TRBV12-3 or TRBV12-4 combines with J gene TRBJ1-5; 9 bases line up with TRBD1. The trim removed 1 base at V and 7 bases at J, leaving 5 bases unmatched. The CDR3 is made up of 15 amino acids.

The sample holds many counts of this clonotype. The genes are TRBV4-2 and TRBJ1-3; D ambiguous. V dropped 4 bases and J dropped 0 bases, with 10 bases sitting between them. This CDR3 comprises 15 residues. CDR1 and CDR2 from the germline V gene are LGHNA and YNFKEQ. CDR3 amino acids: CASSPTASSGNTIYF. The CDR3 DNA follows: TGTGCCAGCAGCCCAACAGCGAGCTCTGGAAACACCATATATTTT.

The sample holds a few counts of this clonotype. This chain joins TRBV15 and TRBJ2-7; D possibly corresponds to TRBD1 (6 bases). Germline CDR1 is LNHNV and CDR2 is YYDKDF (reference sequence). With 8 bases removed from V and 5 bases from J, the gap between germline ends came to 19 bases. The CDR3 runs 14 residues. The CDR3 sequence: CATDPGTFGHEQYF. The CDR3 DNA follows: TGTGCCACCGACCCCGGGACATTTGGCCACGAGCAGTACTTC.

This chain connects TRBV29-1 to TRBJ2-1; 10 bases are shared with TRBD2. Germline V gives CDR1 SQVTM, CDR2 ANQGSEA. The CDR3 has 14 amino acids. V lost 6 bases, J lost 4 bases, and 6 bases stayed unmatched. The chain's CDR3 is CSVIRLAGYNEQFF. The CDR3 coding sequence is TGCAGCGTCATCAGACTAGCGGGTTACAATGAGCAGTTCTTC.

This clonotype was seen ten or more times. V usage is TRBV7-2 and J usage is TRBJ2-7; 8 bases are a match to TRBD2. Germline trimming cut 1 base from V and 2 bases from J; bases unmatched to any gene: 7. This CDR3 contains 16 residues. Germline assignment: CDR1 SGHTA and CDR2 FQGNSA. CDR3 sequence reads: CASSLGLAGGAYEQYF. CDR3 DNA sequence: TGTGCCAGCAGCTTAGGGCTAGCGGGCGGGGCCTACGAGCAGTACTTC.